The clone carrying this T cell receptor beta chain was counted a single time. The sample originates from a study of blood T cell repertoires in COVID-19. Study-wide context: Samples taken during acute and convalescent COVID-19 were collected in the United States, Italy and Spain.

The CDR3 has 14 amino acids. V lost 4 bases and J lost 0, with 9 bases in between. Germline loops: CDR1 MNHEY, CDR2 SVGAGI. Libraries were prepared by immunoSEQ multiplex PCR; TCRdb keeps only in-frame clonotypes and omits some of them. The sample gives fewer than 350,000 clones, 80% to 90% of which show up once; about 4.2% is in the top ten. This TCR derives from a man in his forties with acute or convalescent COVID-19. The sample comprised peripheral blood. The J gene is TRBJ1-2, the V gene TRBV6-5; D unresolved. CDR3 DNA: TGTGCCAGCAGTTTGGGAGACGCTAACTATGGCTACACCTTC. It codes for CASSLGDANYGYTF.